Listed below are T cell receptor beta chains from one sample, sequenced in a study of blood T cells in healthy people across ages. TCRdb fed the 5' RACE reads into MiXCR, producing one record per CDR3 protein. The repertoire holds 1,500,000 or so distinct CDR3 sequences, with approximately 43% as singletons. Sequenced sample: blood. All receptors come from a woman between 18 and 30 years old in good health. CDR3s include the opening cysteine and the closing phenylalanine or tryptophan. The D gene is left open where the match is weak. Clone sizes are given selectively: once, few, many, or a class where the clone is expanded.

j_call | v_call | d_call | clone_size | cdr3_aa | cdr3_nt
TRBJ2-7 | TRBV20-1 | TRBD1 | . | CSAHSPGQTYEQYF | TGCAGTGCACATAGCCCGGGACAGACCTACGAGCAGTACTTC
TRBJ2-5 | TRBV6-2/TRBV6-3 | TRBD1 | few | CASSYGQGLETQYF | TGTGCCAGCAGTTACGGACAGGGGTTAGAGACCCAGTACTTC
TRBJ1-1 | TRBV7-6 | TRBD1 | . | CASSFSDRGRYTEAFF | TGTGCCAGCAGCTTTTCAGACAGGGGGAGGTACACTGAAGCTTTCTTT
TRBJ2-7 | TRBV4-1 | TRBD2 | few | CASSQGDSGAEGSYEQYF | TGCGCCAGCAGCCAAGGGGATAGCGGGGCGGAGGGTTCCTACGAGCAGTACTTC
TRBJ2-1 | TRBV5-5 | . | . | CASSPVIYNEQFF | TGTGCCAGCAGCCCCGTTATCTACAATGAGCAGTTCTTC
TRBJ2-2 | TRBV7-9 | TRBD1 | . | CASSFAGQGTGELFF | TGTGCCAGCAGCTTTGCCGGACAGGGCACCGGGGAGCTGTTTTTT
TRBJ1-2 | TRBV27 | . | few | CASSTGSRGYTF | TGTGCCAGCAGTACAGGGTCAAGAGGCTACACCTTC
TRBJ1-2 | TRBV29-1 | . | . | CSVHAFGETYGYTF | TGCAGCGTTCATGCTTTCGGGGAGACCTATGGCTACACCTTC
TRBJ2-7 | TRBV28 | TRBD2 | . | CASSMEGLAGVGWDEQYF | TGTGCCAGCAGTATGGAAGGACTAGCGGGAGTGGGTTGGGACGAGCAGTACTTC
TRBJ2-2 | TRBV7-2 | . | few | CASSLGGPNTGELFF | TGTGCCAGCAGCTTAGGGGGACCGAACACCGGGGAGCTGTTTTTT
TRBJ2-3 | TRBV24-1 | TRBD2 | once | CATSEAGGHPDTQYF | TGTGCCACCAGTGAAGCGGGGGGGCACCCAGATACGCAGTATTTT
TRBJ1-2 | TRBV12-5 | . | . | CASGSPTESYGYTF | TGTGCTAGTGGTTCCCCGACAGAGAGCTATGGCTACACCTTC
TRBJ2-3 | TRBV12-3/TRBV12-4 | TRBD2 | . | CASRPLLGLGGTDTQYF | TGTGCCAGCAGACCTTTATTGGGACTAGGGGGCACAGATACGCAGTATTTT
TRBJ2-3 | TRBV15 | TRBD2 | few | CATSRGLVSRTDTQYF | TGTGCCACCAGCAGGGGACTAGTATCCCGCACAGATACGCAGTATTTT
TRBJ2-1 | TRBV2 | TRBD1 | . | CASRPDRVYNEQFF | TGTGCCAGCAGGCCAGACAGGGTTTACAATGAGCAGTTCTTC
TRBJ1-4 | TRBV5-1 | . | . | CASSLAGGPLEKLFF | TGCGCCAGCAGCTTGGCCGGCGGCCCGCTGGAAAAACTGTTTTTT
TRBJ2-3 | TRBV7-3 | . | . | CASSPGTNTQYF | TGTGCCAGCAGCCCGGGAACGAATACGCAGTATTTT
TRBJ2-1 | TRBV7-6 | . | . | CASSSTRGEIATEQFF | TGTGCCAGCAGTTCCACCCGCGGCGAAATTGCTACTGAGCAGTTCTTC
TRBJ2-1 | TRBV30 | . | few | CAWSYPGRLDEQFF | TGTGCCTGGAGTTACCCGGGACGGTTGGATGAGCAGTTCTTC
TRBJ2-7 | TRBV6-2/TRBV6-3 | . | . | CASSYSRPRERDSSYEQYF | TGTGCCAGCAGTTACTCGCGACCAAGGGAGCGGGACAGCTCCTACGAGCAGTACTTC
TRBJ2-3 | TRBV20-1 | TRBD1 | few | CSAPTGGVTDTQYF | TGCAGTGCCCCGACAGGGGGCGTCACAGATACGCAGTATTTT
TRBJ1-1 | TRBV7-9 | . | few | CASSFPGRGGTEAFF | TGTGCCAGCAGCTTCCCCGGCAGGGGCGGGACTGAAGCTTTCTTT
TRBJ2-1 | TRBV20-1 | TRBD1 | . | CSARDLRGHGFF | TGCAGTGCTAGGGATTTAAGGGGGCACGGGTTCTTC
TRBJ1-1 | TRBV20-1 | . | . | CSARTLGGDTEAFF | TGCAGTGCTAGAACTTTAGGGGGGGACACTGAAGCTTTCTTT
TRBJ2-1 | TRBV4-2 | . | . | CASSKGPTTGEQFF | TGTGCCAGCAGCAAGGGGCCGACTACGGGTGAGCAGTTCTTC
TRBJ2-7 | TRBV16 | . | . | CASSQKAGLPYEQYF | TGTGCCAGCAGCCAAAAGGCAGGACTCCCCTACGAGCAGTACTTC
TRBJ2-5 | TRBV5-1 | . | . | CASSESVRSGKETQYF | TGCGCCAGCAGCGAGAGCGTCAGGAGCGGAAAAGAGACCCAGTACTTC